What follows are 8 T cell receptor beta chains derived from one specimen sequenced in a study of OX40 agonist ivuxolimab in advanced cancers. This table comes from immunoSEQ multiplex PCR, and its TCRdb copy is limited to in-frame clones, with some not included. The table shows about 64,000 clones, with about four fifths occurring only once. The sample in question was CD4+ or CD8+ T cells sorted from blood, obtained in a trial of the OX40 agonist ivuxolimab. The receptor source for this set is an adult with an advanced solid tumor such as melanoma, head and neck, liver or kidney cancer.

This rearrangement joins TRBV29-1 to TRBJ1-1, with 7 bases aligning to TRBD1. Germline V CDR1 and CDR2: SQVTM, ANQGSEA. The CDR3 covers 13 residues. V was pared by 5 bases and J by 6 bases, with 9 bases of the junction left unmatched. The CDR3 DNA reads TGCAGCGTTCCGACAGGGAGAGGGGCTGAAGCTTTCTTT. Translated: CSVPTGRGAEAFF.

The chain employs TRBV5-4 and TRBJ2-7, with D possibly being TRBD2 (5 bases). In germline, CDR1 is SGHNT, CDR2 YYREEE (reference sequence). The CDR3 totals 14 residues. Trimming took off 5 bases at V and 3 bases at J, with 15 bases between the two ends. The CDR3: CASSQSGGYYEQYF. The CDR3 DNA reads TGTGCCAGCAGTCAGAGTGGAGGATACTACGAGCAGTACTTC.

CDR3 DNA sequence: TGTGCCAGCAGCCTCCAGACACTCTCCTACGAGCAGTACTTC. Translation: CASSLQTLSYEQYF. The chain links TRBV7-9 to TRBJ2-7, with D hard to call. This CDR3 is 14 amino acids long. V was trimmed by 5 bases and J by 0 bases, leaving 11 bases between them. Germline V lookup: CDR1 SEHNR, CDR2 FQNEAQ (reference sequence).

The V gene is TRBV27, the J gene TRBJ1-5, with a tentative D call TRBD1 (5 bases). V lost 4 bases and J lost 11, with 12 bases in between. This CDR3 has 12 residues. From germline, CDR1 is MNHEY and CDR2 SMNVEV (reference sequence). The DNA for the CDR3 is TGTGCCAGCAGTTCCGGGGGAGTGGCCCAGCATTTT. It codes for CASSSGGVAQHF.

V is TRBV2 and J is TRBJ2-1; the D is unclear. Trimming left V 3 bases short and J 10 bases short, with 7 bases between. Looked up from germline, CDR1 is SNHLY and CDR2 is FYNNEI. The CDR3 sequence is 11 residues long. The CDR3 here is CASSDRGEQFF. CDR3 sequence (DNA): TGTGCCAGCAGTGACCGTGGGGAGCAGTTCTTC. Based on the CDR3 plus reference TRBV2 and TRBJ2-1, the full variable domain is EPEVTQTPSHQVTQMGQEVILRCVPISNHLYFYWYRQILGQKVEFLVSFYNNEISEKSEIFDDQFSVERPDGSNFTLKIRSTKLEDSAMYFCASSDRGEQFFGPGTRLTVL.

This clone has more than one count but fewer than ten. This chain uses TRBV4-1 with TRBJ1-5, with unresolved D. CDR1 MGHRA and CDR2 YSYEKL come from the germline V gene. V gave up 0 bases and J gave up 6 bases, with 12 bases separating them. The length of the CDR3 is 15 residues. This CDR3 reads CASSQDSTPSQPQHF. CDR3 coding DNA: TGCGCCAGCAGCCAAGATAGTACCCCATCTCAGCCCCAGCATTTT.

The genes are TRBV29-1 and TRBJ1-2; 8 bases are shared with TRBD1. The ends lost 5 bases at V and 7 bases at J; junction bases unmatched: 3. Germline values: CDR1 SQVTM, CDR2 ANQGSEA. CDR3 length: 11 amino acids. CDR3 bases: TGCAGCGTTCCAGGGGGCCGTGGCTACACCTTC. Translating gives CSVPGGRGYTF.

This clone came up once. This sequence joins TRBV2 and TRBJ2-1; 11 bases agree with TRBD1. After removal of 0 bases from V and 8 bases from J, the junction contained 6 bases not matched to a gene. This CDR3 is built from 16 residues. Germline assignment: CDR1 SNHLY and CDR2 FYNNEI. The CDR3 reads CASSEAGTGGYDEQFF. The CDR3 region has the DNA TGTGCCAGCAGTGAAGCCGGGACAGGGGGTTACGATGAGCAGTTCTTC.